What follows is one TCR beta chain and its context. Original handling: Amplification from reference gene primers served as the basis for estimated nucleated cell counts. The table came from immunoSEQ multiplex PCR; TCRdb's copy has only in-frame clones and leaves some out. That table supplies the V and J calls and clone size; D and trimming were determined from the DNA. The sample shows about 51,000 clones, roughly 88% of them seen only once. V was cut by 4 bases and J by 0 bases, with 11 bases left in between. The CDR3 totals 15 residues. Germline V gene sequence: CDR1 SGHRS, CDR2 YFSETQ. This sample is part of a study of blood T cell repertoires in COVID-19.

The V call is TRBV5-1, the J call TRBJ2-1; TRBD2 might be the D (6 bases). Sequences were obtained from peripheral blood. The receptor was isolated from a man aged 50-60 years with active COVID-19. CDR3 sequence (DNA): TGCGCCAGCAGCCCCTCAGCGGGCTCCTACAATGAGCAGTTCTTC. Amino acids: CASSPSAGSYNEQFF.